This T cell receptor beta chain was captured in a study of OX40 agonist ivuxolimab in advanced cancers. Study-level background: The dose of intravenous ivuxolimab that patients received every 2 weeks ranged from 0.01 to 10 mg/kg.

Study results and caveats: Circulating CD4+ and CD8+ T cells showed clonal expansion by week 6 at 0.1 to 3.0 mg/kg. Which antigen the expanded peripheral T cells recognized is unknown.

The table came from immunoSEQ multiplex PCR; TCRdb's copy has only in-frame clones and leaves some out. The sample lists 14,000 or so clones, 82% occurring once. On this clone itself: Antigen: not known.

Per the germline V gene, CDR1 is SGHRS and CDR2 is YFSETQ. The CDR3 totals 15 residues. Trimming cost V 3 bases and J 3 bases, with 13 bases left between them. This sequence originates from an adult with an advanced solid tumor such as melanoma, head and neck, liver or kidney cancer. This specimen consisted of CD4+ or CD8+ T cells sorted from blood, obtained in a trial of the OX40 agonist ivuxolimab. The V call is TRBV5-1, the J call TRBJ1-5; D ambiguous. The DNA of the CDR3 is TGCGCCAGCAGCTCCACCGGGCAGGTCAATCAGCCCCAGCATTTT. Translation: CASSSTGQVNQPQHF.